This TCR beta chain emerged from a study of blood T cells in healthy people across ages. A sample-barcoded 5' primer and a J-beta primer mix were used in a second PCR of roughly 6 to 11 cycles. Using its own MiXCR run on the 5' RACE reads, TCRdb lists one record per CDR3 protein. This sample has about 1.6 million distinct CDR3 sequences, with 30% to 35% found just once. This clonotype was seen a handful of times. The origin of this receptor is a woman aged 30 to 39 in good health. Sequenced: blood.

The CDR3 DNA reads TGTGCCAGCAGCCCCGGAACAGTAGAGTTTCAGTTCTTC. It specifies CASSPGTVEFQFF. The chain has TRBV9 and TRBJ2-1; D is unresolved. The V gene lost 4 bases and the J gene lost 13 bases, with 18 bases spanning the gap. Germline CDR1 reads SGDLS; CDR2 reads YYNGEE. The CDR3 contains 13 residues.